The source of this T cell receptor (beta chain) is a study of cytomegalovirus exposure and HLA in healthy donors (dated by TCRdb to the late 2010s). Context from the whole study: An earlier analysis of approximately 640 of the donors reported approximately 300 Gb of sequence data and 100 million to 140 million unique TCR beta sequences from 150 million to 200 million T cells. Of the roughly 400 genotyped donors, 81% fell in the genetic ancestry cluster associated with self-reported Caucasian donors. Besides the first cohort of about 730 subjects, a separate validation cohort made up of roughly 130 different subjects was used. The aim of the study was to test whether cataloging public T cell receptors could identify signatures of past pathogen exposure. All discovery cohort repertoires had been generated using a single sequencing platform. To decide whether each TCR beta V gene segment behaved as functional or pseudogenic, an earlier analysis of fewer than 750 of the donors relied on high-throughput TCR beta sequencing. An early release covering roughly 640 HLA-typed donors comprised approximately 290 gigabases of sequencing data and approximately 85 million unique TCR sequences. On average, roughly 240,000 unique TCR beta nucleotide sequences were sequenced per donor among about 400 genotyped donors of the cohort, with 15% to 20% of those sequences being non-productive. A later analysis re-examined previously published TCR beta repertoires from about 700 donors and added high-resolution HLA genotyping to investigate patterns of TCR occurrence. Five DR-DQ haplotypes were handled as single units for association and clustering because linkage in the cohort was strong. HLA typing covered class I and class II loci at four-digit resolution. The study combined high-throughput TCR immunosequencing, statistical association of individual TCRs with disease status, and machine learning to predict cytomegalovirus infection status. Alongside the repertoire data, information on donor age, sex, ethnicity and CMV serostatus was compiled. Rather than drawing on any new phenotypic data, the later analysis identified candidate immune exposures from TCR beta sequences and the way those sequences occurred across donors. The number of donors typed differed by locus, with roughly 620-640 for A, B, C, DRB1 and DQB1, roughly 550 for DQA1, 606 for DPA1, and roughly 450 for DPB1. Genome-wide SNP genotypes for about three fifths of the 666 donors were used in a later genetic analysis, which treated that subset as a discovery cohort. Using immunosequencing, the study profiled T cell repertoires from approximately 700 subjects and related those repertoires to cytomegalovirus serostatus. Study-wide conclusions, independent of this receptor: A further reported finding was that TCR beta sequences accurately predicted the HLA-A and HLA-B alleles for most subjects in the first cohort. In vitro tests confirmed that three of the cytomegalovirus-associated TCR beta chains recognize cytomegalovirus antigens. The authors suggested that the approach could potentially be extended to other disease states and immunological phenotypes. Across donors, most TCR sequences were observed very rarely, whereas some public TCRs were present in many individuals. Compared with the 666-donor mean, donors in an Asian-associated ancestry cluster had fewer N-insertions in productive TCRs, according to a later genetic analysis. Immune exposure information for the cohort was limited to CMV serostatus. V-gene and J-gene trimming of TCR beta chains was associated with a missense DCLRE1C variant in a later genetic analysis, and the association was replicated in an independent cohort. Sequencing depth was assumed to be roughly uniform across donors in the presence/absence analyses, though that assumption may not hold. In an earlier analysis of over 550 of the donors, most TCR beta V segments were observed in productive rearrangements about 87% or about 30% of the time, broadly matching IMGT annotations. The classifier was reported to diagnose cytomegalovirus status with high specificity and sensitivity in both the original and validation cohorts. Correlated functional status among segregating V segments might reflect linkage disequilibrium, but an unknown experimental factor could not be ruled out. A later analysis reported that several top co-occurrence clusters appeared linked to parvovirus B19, influenza, CMV and Epstein-Barr virus. The 87-base-pair reads could not distinguish some IMGT-functional V segments, including TRBV6-2 and TRBV6-3, so those segments were excluded. In a later analysis, HLA-associated TCR beta chains were found to be more clonally expanded and to have lower generation probabilities than equally common non-associated chains. A later analysis found that TCR association rates varied across HLA loci, with DRB1 alleles showing the most associated TCRs and HLA-C alleles the fewest. A later analysis associated about 18,000 TCR beta sequences with specific HLA alleles at a false discovery rate of 0.05. Because some donors lacked HLA typing at each locus, the association tests relied only on the typed subset. A total of 150 to 200 TCR beta chains were listed by the study as associated with cytomegalovirus. In a later analysis, most CMV-associated TCR beta chains were found to appear HLA-restricted, with HLA associations seemingly driven largely by CMV exposure. A cluster of highly shared sequence variants was judged likely to be a technical artifact of the sequencing pipeline. Assigning TCR associations to individual alleles was difficult when HLA alleles, especially DR and DQ, strongly co-occurred. Only TCR beta chains were sequenced in this cohort, and the absence of alpha or paired-chain data limited detectable features. Because counts were too low, about 18 rarely observed V segments, including chromosome 9 orphons, were excluded from the earlier analysis of 587 of the donors.

Receptors were amplified or captured by the immunoSEQ multiplex PCR assay. The multiplex PCR relied on a mix of 60 forward primers for TCR Vbeta segments and 13 reverse primers for TCR Jbeta segments. Amplification of the CDR3 region of rearranged TCR beta genes was performed with a multiplex PCR assay on genomic DNA. The Illumina HiSeq System was used to sequence the amplified TCR beta libraries as 87-base-pair reads. Regarding the original processing steps: A later analysis counted about 76 million unique TCR beta chains across the 650 to 800 repertoires, and roughly 9.9 million of these chains were shared by at least two donors. A nearest-neighbor algorithm error-corrected the raw reads and collapsed the reads into unique sequences, merging closely related sequences to remove PCR and sequencing errors. V, D and J gene segments were assigned by aligning CDR3 sequences to IMGT reference sequences. For a sequence to be retained, a match of at least six nucleotides was required to both a V gene segment and a J gene segment. A rearrangement counted as productive if the CDR3 had no stop codons and remained in frame with V and J, and every other rearrangement counted as non-productive. Following IMGT convention, CDR3 was defined as the stretch from the second conserved V-encoded cysteine to the conserved J-encoded phenylalanine. The earlier analysis of 500 to 750 of the donors excluded any sequence lacking an unambiguous match to a single V gene segment. In an earlier analysis of more than 500 of the donors, a V segment was called functional when productive rearrangements were above 56.7%, and segregating when the standard deviation between donors exceeded 5%. A statistical classification framework was developed to diagnose cytomegalovirus status using the catalog of TCR beta chain sequences. In a later analysis, TCR nucleotide sequences were compared against IMGT/GENE-DB human TR gene sequences so that V and J genes could be assigned. The TCRdist pipeline was used in a later analysis to assign CDR3 sequences and most-parsimonious VDJ recombination scenarios. A later analysis defined each TCR beta chain by its CDR3 amino acid sequence plus V-gene family, and excluded reads lacking a unique V-gene family. As a way to deal with suspected cross-contamination and a sequencing artifact, a later analysis dropped 500 to 700 nucleotide sequences that were highly shared and had low generation probability. For each public chain, a later analysis derived a clonal expansion index from normalized ranks of inferred template counts within each repertoire. In a later analysis, generation probabilities were computed using a VDJ recombination model fitted to out-of-frame rearrangements, and the results were checked against IGoR. A later analysis scored TCR-TCR, TCR-HLA and TCR-CMV co-occurrence with hypergeometric tests, applying a repertoire-size bias correction to TCR pairs. False discovery rates were estimated in a later analysis by permuting HLA or CMV assignments 20 times. In a later analysis, co-occurring TCRs were grouped using DBSCAN, with TCRdist sequence similarity added in when clustering inside HLA-allele-positive subsets. Co-occurrence clustering excluded repertoires with fewer than 30,000 or more than 120,000 public chains, plus five with anomalous nucleotide sharing. This is the immuneACCESS table as TCRdb keeps it, with only in-frame sequences that have V and J called. A part of the clones is gone; compared with another copy, unresolved V genes explain less than half, and the rest is unexplained. V and J calls and clone size are as listed in that table; D and trimming were resolved from the DNA. Present in this sample are fewer than 250,000 clones, roughly 80% of which were seen just once. The ten largest clones represent about 3% of the sample.

Looking up the germline V gene (reference sequence) yields CDR1 MNHEY and CDR2 SMNVEV. The CDR3 covers 12 residues, taking in both the cysteine and the phenylalanine. This entry keeps only the CDR3 DNA: 36 bases, framed from base 1. V was cut back by 11 bases and J by 3 bases, leaving a gap of 14 bases between them. Details on this clone: Which antigen it targets is not known. No base quality values were provided; no much bigger clone lies one nucleotide off.

The cohort comprised more than 550 healthy bone marrow donors. All cohort members were sampled while nominally healthy, although unrecorded immune exposures were likely present. The donor tested CMV seropositive and was one of the 289 seropositive cohort members. A peripheral blood sample was collected from each donor, and TCR beta sequencing was performed on peripheral blood mononuclear cells. The Qiagen DNeasy Blood Extraction Kit was used to extract genomic DNA from the blood cell samples. The TCR was taken from a woman aged 30 to 39 in good health and CMV-seropositive. Sequenced sample: PBMCs. Recombination joined TRBV27 with TRBJ2-7; matching of 6 bases hints at TRBD2 as the D gene. The sequenced DNA is TGTGCCGGGGGACTGGGAGACTACGAGCAGTACTTC. Its product reads: CAGGLGDYEQYF.